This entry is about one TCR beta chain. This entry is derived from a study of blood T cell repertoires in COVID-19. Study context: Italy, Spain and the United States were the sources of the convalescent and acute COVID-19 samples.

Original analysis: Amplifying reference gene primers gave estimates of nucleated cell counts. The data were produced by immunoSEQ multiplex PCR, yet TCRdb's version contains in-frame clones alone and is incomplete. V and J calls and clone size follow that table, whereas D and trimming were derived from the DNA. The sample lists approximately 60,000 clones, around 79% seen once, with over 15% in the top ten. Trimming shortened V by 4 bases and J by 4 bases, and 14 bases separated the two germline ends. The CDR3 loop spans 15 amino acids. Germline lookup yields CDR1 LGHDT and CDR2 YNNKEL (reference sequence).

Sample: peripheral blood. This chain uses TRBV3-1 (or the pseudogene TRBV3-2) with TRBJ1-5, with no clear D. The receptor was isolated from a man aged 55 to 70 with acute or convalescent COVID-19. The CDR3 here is CASSPLALPNQPQHF. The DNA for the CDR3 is TGTGCCAGCAGCCCCTTGGCCCTGCCAAATCAGCCCCAGCATTTT.